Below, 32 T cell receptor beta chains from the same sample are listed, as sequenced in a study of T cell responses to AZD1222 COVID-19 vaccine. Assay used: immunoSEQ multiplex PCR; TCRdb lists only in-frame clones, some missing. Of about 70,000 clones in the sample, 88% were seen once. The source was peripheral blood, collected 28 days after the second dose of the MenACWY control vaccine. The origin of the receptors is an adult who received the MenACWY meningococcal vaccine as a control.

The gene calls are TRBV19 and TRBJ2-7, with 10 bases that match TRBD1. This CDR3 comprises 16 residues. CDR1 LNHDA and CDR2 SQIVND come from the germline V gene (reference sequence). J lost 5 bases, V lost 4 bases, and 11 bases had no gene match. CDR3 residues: CASSTTSDRGRNEQYF. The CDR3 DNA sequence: TGTGCCAGTAGTACTACATCGGACAGGGGGAGGAACGAGCAGTACTTC.

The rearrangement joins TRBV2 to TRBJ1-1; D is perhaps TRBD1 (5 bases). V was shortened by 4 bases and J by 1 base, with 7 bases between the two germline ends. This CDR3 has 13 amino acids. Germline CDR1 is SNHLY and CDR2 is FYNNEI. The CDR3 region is CASSGTRNTEAFF. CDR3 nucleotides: TGTGCCAGCAGTGGGACAAGGAACACTGAAGCTTTCTTT.

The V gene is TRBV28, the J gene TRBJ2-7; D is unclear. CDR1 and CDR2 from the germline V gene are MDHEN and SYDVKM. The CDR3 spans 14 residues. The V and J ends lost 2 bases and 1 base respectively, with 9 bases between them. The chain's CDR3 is CASSLGRPSYEQYF. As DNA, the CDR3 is TGTGCCAGCAGTTTAGGGCGCCCGTCCTACGAGCAGTACTTC.

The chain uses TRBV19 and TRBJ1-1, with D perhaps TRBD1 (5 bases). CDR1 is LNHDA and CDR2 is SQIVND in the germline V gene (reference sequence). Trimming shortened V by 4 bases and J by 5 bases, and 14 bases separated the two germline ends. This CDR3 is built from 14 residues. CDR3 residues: CASSNTQGGTEAFF. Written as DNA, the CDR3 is TGTGCCAGTAGTAATACCCAGGGAGGAACTGAAGCTTTCTTT.

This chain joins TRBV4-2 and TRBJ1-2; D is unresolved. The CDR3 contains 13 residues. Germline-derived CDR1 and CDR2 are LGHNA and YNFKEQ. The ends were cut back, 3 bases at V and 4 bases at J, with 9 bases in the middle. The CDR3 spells CASSQEDPYGYTF. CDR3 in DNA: TGTGCCAGCAGCCAGGAGGATCCCTATGGCTACACCTTC.

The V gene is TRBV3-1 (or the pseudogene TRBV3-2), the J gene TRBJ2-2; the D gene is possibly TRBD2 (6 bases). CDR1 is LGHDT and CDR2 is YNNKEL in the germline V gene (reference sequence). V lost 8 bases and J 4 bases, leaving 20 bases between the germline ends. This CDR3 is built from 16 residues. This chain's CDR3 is CASSILGRRGTGELFF. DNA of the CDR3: TGTGCCAGCTCTATTCTGGGGAGGCGGGGCACCGGGGAGCTGTTTTTT.

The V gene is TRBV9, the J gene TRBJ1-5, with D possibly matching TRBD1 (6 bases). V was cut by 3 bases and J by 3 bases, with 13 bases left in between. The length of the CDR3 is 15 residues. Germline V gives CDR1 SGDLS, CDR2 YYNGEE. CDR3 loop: CASSAEDRYNQPQHF. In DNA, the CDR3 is TGTGCCAGCAGCGCGGAGGACAGATACAATCAGCCCCAGCATTTT.

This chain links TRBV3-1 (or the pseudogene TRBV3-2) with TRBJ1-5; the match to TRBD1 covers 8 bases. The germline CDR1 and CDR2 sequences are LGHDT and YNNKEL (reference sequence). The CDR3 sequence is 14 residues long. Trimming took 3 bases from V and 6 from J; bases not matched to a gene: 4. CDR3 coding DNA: TGTGCCAGCAGCCACTCAGGGGGCGGTCAGCCCCAGCATTTT. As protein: CASSHSGGGQPQHF.

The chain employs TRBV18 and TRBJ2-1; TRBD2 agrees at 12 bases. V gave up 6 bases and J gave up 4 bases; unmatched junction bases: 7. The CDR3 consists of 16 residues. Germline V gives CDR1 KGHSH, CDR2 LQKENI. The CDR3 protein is CASSPTLAGGYNEQFF. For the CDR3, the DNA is TGTGCCAGCTCCCCTACGCTAGCGGGGGGGTACAATGAGCAGTTCTTC.

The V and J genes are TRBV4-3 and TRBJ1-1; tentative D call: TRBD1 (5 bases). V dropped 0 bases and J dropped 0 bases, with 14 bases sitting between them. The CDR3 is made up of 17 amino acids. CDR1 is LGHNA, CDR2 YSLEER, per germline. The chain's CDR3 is CASSQDRVGGMNTEAFF. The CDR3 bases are TGCGCCAGCAGCCAAGATCGGGTGGGGGGTATGAACACTGAAGCTTTCTTT.

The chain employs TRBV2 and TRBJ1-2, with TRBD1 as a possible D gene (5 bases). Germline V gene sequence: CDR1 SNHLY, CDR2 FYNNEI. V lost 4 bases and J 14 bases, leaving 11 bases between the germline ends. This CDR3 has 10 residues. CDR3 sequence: CASSGTSGTF. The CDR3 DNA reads TGTGCCAGCAGTGGAACCTCAGGGACCTTC.

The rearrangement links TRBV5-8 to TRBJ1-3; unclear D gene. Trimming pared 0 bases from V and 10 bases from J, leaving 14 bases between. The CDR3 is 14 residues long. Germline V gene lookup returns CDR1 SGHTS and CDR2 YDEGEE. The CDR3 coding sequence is TGTGCCAGCAGCTTGGGACCACCGCCGCGAACCATATATTTT. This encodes CASSLGPPPRTIYF.

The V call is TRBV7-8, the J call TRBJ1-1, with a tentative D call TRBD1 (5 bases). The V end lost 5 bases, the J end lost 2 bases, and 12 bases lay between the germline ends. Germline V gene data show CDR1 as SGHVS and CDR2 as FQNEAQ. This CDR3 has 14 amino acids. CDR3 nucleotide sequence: TGTGCCAGCAGCCACCAGGGATATAACACTGAAGCTTTCTTT. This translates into CASSHQGYNTEAFF.

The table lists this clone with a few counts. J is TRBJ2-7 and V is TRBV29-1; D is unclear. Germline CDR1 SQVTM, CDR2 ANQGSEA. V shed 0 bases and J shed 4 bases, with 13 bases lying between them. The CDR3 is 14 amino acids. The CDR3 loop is CSVEDQGPGYEQYF. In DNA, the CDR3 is TGCAGCGTTGAAGATCAAGGGCCAGGTTACGAGCAGTACTTC.

CDR3 sequence reads: CASSPRTGNTEAFF. The CDR3 bases are TGTGCCAGCAGTCCCCGGACGGGGAACACTGAAGCTTTCTTT. The chain employs TRBV6-5 and TRBJ1-1; D uncertain. Trimming took 5 bases from V and 1 from J, leaving 11 bases between them. The CDR3 is made up of 14 amino acids. Germline CDR1 is MNHEY and CDR2 is SVGAGI.

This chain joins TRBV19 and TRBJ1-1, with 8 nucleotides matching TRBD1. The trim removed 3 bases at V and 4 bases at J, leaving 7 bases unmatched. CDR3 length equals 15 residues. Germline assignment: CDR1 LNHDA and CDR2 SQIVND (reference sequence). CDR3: CASSIGQGAGTEAFF. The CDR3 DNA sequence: TGTGCCAGTAGTATCGGCCAGGGGGCAGGCACTGAAGCTTTCTTT.

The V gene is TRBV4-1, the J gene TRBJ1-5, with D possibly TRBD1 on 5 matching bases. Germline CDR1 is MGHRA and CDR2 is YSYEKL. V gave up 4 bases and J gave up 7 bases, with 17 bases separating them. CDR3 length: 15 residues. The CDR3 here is CASSLEGLTGQPQHF. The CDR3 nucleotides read TGCGCCAGCAGCCTAGAGGGACTGACGGGACAGCCCCAGCATTTT.

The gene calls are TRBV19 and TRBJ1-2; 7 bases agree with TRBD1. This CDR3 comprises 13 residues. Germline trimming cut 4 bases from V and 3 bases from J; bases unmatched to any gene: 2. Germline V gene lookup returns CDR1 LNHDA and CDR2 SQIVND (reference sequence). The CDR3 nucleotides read TGTGCCAGTAGTAGGGGGACAGACTATGGCTACACCTTC. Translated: CASSRGTDYGYTF.

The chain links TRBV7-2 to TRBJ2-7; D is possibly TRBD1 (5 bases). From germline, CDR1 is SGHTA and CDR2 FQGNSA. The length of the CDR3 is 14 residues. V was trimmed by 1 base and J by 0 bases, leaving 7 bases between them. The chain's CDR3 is CASSLGGHSYEQYF. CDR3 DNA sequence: TGTGCCAGCAGCTTAGGTGGACACTCCTACGAGCAGTACTTC.

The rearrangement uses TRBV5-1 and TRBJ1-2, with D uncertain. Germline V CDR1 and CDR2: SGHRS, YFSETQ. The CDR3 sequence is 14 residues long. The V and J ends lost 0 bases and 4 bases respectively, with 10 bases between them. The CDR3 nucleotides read TGCGCCAGCAGCTTGGAGTTCAGTTCCTATGGCTACACCTTC. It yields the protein CASSLEFSSYGYTF.

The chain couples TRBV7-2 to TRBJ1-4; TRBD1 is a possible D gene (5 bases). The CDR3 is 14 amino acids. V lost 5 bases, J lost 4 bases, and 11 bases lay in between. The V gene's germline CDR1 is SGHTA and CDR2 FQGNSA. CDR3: CASSARDGNEKLFF. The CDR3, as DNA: TGTGCCAGCAGCGCCAGGGATGGTAATGAAAAACTGTTTTTT.

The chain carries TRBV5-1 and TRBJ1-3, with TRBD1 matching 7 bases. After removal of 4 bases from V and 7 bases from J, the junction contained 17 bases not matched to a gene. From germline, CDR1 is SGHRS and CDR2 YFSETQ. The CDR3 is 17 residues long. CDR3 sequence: CASSLGTVGSRGNTIYF. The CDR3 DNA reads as TGCGCCAGCAGCCTCGGGACAGTAGGGAGCCGGGGGAACACCATATATTTT.

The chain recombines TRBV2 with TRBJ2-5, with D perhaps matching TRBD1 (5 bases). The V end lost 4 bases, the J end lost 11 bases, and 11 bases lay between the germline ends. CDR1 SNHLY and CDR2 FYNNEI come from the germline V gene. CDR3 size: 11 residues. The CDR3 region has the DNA TGTGCCAGCAGTGGCTGGGGCTGGCAGTACTTC. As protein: CASSGWGWQYF. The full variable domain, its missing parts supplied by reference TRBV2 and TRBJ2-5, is EPEVTQTPSHQVTQMGQEVILRCVPISNHLYFYWYRQILGQKVEFLVSFYNNEISEKSEIFDDQFSVERPDGSNFTLKIRSTKLEDSAMYFCASSGWGWQYFGPGTRLLVL.

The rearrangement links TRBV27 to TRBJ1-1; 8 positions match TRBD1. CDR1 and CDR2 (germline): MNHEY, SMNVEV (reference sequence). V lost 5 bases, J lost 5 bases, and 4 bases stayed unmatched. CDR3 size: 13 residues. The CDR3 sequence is CASSTGGRTEAFF. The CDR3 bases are TGTGCCAGCAGTACAGGGGGGAGGACTGAAGCTTTCTTT.

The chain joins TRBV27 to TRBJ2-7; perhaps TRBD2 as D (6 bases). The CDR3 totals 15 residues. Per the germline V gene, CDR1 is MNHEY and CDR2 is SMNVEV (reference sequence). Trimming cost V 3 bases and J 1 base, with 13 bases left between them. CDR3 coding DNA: TGTGCCAGCAGTTTGGCTATAGCGGCATCCTACGAGCAGTACTTC. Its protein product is CASSLAIAASYEQYF.

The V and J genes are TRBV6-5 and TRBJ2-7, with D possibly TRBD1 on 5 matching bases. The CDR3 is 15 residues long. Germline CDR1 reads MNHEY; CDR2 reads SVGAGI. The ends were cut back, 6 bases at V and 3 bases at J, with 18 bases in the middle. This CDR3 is CASRRPSGNGYEQYF. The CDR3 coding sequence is TGTGCCAGCAGGCGGCCCTCAGGGAATGGCTACGAGCAGTACTTC.

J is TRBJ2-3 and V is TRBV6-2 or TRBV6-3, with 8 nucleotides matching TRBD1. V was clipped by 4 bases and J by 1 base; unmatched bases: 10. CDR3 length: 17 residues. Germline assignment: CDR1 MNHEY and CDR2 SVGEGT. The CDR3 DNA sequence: TGTGCCAGCAGTTCCGGACAGGGAAAAATTCGCACAGATACGCAGTATTTT. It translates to CASSSGQGKIRTDTQYF.

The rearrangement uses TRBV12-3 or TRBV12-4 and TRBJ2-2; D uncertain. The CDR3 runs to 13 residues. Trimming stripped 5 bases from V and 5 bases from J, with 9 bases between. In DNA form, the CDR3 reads TGTGCCAGCAGTCCCTTTGGAACCGGGGAGCTGTTTTTT. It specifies CASSPFGTGELFF.

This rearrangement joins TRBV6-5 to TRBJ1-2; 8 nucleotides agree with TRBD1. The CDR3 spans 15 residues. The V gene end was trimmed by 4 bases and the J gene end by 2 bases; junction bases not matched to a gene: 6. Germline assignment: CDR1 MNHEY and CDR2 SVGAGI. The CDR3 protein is CASSSAYRGNYGYTF. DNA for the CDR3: TGTGCCAGCAGTTCCGCCTACAGGGGGAACTATGGCTACACCTTC.

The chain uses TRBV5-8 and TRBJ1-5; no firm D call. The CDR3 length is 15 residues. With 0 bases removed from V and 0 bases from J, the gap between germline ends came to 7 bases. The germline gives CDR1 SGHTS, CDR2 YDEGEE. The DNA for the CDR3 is TGTGCCAGCAGCTTGGACGGAGATAGCAATCAGCCCCAGCATTTT. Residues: CASSLDGDSNQPQHF.

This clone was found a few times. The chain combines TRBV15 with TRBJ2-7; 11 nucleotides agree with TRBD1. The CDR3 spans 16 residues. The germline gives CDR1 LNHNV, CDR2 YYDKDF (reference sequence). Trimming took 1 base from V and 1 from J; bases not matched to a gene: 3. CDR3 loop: CATSRVWDRGSYEQYF. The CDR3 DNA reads TGTGCCACCAGCAGAGTCTGGGACAGGGGGTCCTACGAGCAGTACTTC.

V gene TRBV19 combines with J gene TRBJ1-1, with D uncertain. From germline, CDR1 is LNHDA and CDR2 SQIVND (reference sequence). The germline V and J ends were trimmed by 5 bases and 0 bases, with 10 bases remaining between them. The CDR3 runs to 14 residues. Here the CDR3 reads CASSFGLLNTEAFF. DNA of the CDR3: TGTGCCAGTAGTTTCGGACTGCTGAACACTGAAGCTTTCTTT.